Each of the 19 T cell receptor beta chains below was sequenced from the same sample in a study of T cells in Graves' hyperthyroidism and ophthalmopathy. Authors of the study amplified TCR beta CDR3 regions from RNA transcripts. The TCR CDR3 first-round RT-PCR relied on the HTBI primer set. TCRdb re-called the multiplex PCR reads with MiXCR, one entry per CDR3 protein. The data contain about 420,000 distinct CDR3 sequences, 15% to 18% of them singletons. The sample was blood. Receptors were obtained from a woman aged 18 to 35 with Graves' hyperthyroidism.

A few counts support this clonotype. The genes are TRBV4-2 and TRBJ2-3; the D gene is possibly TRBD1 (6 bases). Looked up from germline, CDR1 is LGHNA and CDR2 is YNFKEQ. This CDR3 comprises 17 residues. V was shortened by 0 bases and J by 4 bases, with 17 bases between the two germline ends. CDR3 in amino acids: CASSQDVQRGHADTQYF. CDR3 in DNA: TGTGCCAGCAGCCAAGATGTACAACGGGGACACGCAGATACGCAGTATTTT.

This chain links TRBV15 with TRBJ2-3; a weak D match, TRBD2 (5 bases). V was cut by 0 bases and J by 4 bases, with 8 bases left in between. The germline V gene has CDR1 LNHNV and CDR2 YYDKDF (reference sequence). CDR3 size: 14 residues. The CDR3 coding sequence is TGTGCCACCAGCAGAGATCGGGGTTCAGATACGCAGTATTTT. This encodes CATSRDRGSDTQYF.

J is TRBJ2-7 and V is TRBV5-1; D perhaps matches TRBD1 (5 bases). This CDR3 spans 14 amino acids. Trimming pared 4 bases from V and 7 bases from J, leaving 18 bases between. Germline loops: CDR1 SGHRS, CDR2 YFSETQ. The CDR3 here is CASSLGAGSWEQYF. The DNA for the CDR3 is TGCGCCAGCAGCCTTGGGGCAGGCTCCTGGGAGCAGTACTTC.

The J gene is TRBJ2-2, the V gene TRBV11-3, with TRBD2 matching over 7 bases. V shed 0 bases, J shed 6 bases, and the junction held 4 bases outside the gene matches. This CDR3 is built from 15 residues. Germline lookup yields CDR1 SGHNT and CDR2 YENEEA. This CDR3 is CASSLDGGSSGELFF. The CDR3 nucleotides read TGTGCCAGCAGCTTAGATGGCGGGAGTTCCGGGGAGCTGTTTTTT.

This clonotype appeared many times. CDR3 bases: TGTGCCAGCAGCCCGCTTTTTGCCTCACCCCTCCACTTT. It translates to CASSPLFASPLHF. The chain recombines TRBV11-2 with TRBJ1-6; D unresolved. The CDR3 totals 13 residues. Trimming took 5 bases from V and 10 from J, leaving 12 bases between them. Germline V gene lookup returns CDR1 SGHAT and CDR2 FQNNGV. Together with reference TRBV11-2 and TRBJ1-6, the CDR3 gives the full variable domain: EAGVAQSPRYKIIEKRQSVAFWCNPISGHATLYWYQQILGQGPKLLIQFQNNGVVDDSQLPKDRFSAERLKGVDSTLKIQPAKLEDSAVYLCASSPLFASPLHFGNGTRLTVT.

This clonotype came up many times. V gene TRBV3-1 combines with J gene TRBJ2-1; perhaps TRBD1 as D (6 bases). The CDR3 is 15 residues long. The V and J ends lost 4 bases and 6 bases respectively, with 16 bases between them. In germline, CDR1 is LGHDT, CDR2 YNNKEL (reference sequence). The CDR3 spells CASSLRQVNINEQFF. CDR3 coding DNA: TGTGCCAGCAGCCTAAGACAGGTGAATATCAATGAGCAGTTCTTC.

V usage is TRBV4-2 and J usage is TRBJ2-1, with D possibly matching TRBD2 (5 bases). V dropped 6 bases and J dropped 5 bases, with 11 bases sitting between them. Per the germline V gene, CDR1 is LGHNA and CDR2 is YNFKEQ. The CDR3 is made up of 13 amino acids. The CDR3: CASRGSRNNEQFF. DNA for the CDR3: TGTGCCAGCAGGGGGAGCCGAAACAATGAGCAGTTCTTC.

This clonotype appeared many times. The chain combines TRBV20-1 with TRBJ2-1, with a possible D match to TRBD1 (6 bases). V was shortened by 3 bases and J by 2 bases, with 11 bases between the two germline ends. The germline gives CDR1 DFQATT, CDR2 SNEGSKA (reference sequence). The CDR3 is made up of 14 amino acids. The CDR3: CSASRQETYNEQFF. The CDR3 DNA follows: TGCAGTGCTAGCAGACAGGAGACCTACAATGAGCAGTTCTTC.

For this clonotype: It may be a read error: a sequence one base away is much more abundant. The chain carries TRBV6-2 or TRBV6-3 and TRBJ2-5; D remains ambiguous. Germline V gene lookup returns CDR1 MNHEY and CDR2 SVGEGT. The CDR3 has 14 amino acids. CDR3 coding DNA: TGTGCCAGCAGGGTGACTCCCGCACAAGAGACCCAGCACTTC. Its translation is CASRVTPAQETQHF.

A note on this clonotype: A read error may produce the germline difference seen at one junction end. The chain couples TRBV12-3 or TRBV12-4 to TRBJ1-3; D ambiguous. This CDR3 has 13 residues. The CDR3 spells CASSLSSRPEKDF. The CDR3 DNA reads TGTGCCAGCAGTTTAAGTTCACGGCCAGAGAAAGATTTT.

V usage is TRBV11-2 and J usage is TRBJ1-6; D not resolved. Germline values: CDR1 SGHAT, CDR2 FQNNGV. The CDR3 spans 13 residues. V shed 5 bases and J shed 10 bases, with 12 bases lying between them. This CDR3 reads CASSREASSPLHF. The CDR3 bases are TGTGCCAGCAGCCGAGAAGCTTCCTCACCCCTCCACTTT.

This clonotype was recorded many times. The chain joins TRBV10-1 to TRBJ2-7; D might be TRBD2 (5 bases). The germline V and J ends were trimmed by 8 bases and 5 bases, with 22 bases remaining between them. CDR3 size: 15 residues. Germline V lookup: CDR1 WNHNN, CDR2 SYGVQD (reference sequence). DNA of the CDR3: TGCGCCAGCTCGAAAGGCCTAGCCCAGCGAAACGAGCAGTACTTC. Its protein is CASSKGLAQRNEQYF.

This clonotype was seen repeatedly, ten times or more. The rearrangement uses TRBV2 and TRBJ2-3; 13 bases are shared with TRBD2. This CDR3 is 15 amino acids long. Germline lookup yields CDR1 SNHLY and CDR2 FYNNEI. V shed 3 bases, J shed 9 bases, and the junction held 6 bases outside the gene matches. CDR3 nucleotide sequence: TGTGCCAGCAGTGATACTAGCGGGGGGGCCGGGACGCAGTATTTT. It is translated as CASSDTSGGAGTQYF.

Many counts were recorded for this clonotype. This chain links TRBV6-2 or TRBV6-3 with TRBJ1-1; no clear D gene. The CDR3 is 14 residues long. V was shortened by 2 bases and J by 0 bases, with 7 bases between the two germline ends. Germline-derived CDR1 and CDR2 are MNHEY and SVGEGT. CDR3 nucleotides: TGTGCCAGCAGTTACGGCAGAATGAACACTGAAGCTTTCTTT. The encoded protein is CASSYGRMNTEAFF.

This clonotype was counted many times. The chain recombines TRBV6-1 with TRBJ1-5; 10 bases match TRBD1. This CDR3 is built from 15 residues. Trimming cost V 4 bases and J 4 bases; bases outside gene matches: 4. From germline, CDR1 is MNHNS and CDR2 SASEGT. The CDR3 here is CASSVGQGGNQPQHF. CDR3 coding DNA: TGTGCCAGCAGTGTTGGACAGGGGGGAAATCAGCCCCAGCATTTT.

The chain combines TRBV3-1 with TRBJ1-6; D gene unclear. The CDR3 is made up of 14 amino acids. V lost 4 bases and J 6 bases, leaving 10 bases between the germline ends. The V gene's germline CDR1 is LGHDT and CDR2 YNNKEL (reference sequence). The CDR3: CASSPNWGNSPLHF. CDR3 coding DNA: TGTGCCAGCAGCCCGAACTGGGGTAATTCACCCCTCCACTTT.

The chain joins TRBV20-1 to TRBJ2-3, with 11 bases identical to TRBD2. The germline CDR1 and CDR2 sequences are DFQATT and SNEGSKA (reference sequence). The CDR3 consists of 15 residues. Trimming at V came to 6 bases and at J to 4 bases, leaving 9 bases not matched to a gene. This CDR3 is CSAIDLAGGADTQYF. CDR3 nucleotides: TGCAGTGCCATTGACCTAGCGGGGGGCGCAGATACGCAGTATTTT.

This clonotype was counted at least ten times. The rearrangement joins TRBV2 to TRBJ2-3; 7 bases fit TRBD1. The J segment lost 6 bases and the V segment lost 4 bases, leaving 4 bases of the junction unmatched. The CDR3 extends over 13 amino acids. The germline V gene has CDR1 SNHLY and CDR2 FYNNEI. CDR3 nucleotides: TGTGCCAGCAGTGGACAGGGAGACGATACGCAGTATTTT. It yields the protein CASSGQGDDTQYF.

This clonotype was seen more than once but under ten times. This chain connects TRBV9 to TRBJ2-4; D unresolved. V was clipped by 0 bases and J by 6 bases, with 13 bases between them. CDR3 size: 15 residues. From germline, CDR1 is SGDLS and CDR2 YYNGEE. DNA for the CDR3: TGTGCCAGCAGCGTAGCTGGTACTCCACGAAACATTCAGTACTTC. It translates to CASSVAGTPRNIQYF.